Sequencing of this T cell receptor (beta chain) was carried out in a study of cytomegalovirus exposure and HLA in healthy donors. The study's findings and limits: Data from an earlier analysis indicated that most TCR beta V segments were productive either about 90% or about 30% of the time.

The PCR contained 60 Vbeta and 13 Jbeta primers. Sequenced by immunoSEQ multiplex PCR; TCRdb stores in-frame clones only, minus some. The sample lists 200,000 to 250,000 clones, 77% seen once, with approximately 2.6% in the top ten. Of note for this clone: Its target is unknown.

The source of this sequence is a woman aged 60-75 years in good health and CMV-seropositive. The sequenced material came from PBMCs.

The CDR3 protein is CASSPRQGPYEQYF. In DNA form, the CDR3 reads TGTGCCAGCAGCCCCCGACAGGGACCCTACGAGCAGTACTTC. The chain uses TRBV7-8 and TRBJ2-7; 7 bases are a match to TRBD1. CDR3 size: 14 residues. V trimming: 5 bases; J trimming: 2 bases; junction bases outside the gene matches: 6. Germline V lookup: CDR1 SGHVS, CDR2 FQNEAQ.